The 25 T cell receptor beta chains below come from one sample, sequenced in a study of cytomegalovirus exposure and HLA in healthy donors (dated by TCRdb to about 2017). Library preparation was by the immunoSEQ multiplex PCR assay. The multiplex PCR relied on a mix of 60 forward primers for TCR Vbeta segments and 13 reverse primers for TCR Jbeta segments. What TCRdb holds here is the immuneACCESS table cut down to in-frame rearrangements. Part of the clones is not present; checked against another copy, under half of the missing clones reflect an unresolved V gene, and the others are unexplained. The sample table records fewer than 85,000 clones; just over 70% of these occur just once. The ten largest clones take up 4.9% of the sample. Sequenced sample: PBMCs. These receptors were collected from a man aged 55 to 70 in good health and CMV-seropositive.

The J gene is TRBJ2-1, the V gene TRBV27; 10 bases line up with TRBD2. This CDR3 region has 16 residues. V was clipped by 3 bases and J by 5 bases; unmatched bases: 7. CDR1 and CDR2 from the germline V gene are MNHEY and SMNVEV (reference sequence). The CDR3 region has the DNA TGTGCCAGCAGTTTGATTAGCGGGAGGTTTAACAATGAGCAGTTCTTC. Protein sequence: CASSLISGRFNNEQFF.

This chain connects TRBV18 to TRBJ1-2; no clear D gene. Germline CDR1 KGHSH, CDR2 LQKENI. V shed 6 bases and J shed 0 bases, with 14 bases lying between them. The CDR3 covers 15 residues. The CDR3 sequence: CASSPGLGTNYGYTF. DNA for the CDR3: TGTGCCAGCTCCCCAGGACTTGGGACTAACTATGGCTACACCTTC.

The V and J genes are TRBV11-2 and TRBJ2-1; tentative D call: TRBD2 (6 bases). The CDR3 covers 13 residues. V gave up 3 bases and J gave up 7 bases, with 10 bases separating them. Germline CDR1 reads SGHAT; CDR2 reads FQNNGV. This chain's CDR3 is CASSLDRGNEQFF. The CDR3 DNA reads TGTGCCAGCAGCTTGGATCGGGGGAATGAGCAGTTCTTC.

This chain joins TRBV6-6 and TRBJ2-5; TRBD1 matches at 8 bases. Germline V CDR1 and CDR2: MNHNY, SVGAGI (reference sequence). Trimming cost V 4 bases and J 3 bases; bases outside gene matches: 4. The CDR3 is 14 residues long. Here the CDR3 reads CASSSTGGKETQYF. The CDR3 DNA follows: TGTGCCAGCAGTTCTACAGGGGGGAAAGAGACCCAGTACTTC.

This clone showed up just once. This chain joins TRBV29-1 and TRBJ2-7; a weak D match, TRBD2 (5 bases). The CDR3 extends over 12 amino acids. CDR1 and CDR2 from the germline V gene are SQVTM and ANQGSEA. Trimming removed 7 bases at V and 4 bases at J, with 14 bases between. The CDR3, as DNA: TGCAGCGCAACCGGGATACCTTACGAGCAGTACTTC. Amino acids: CSATGIPYEQYF.

The chain is built from TRBV5-6 and TRBJ2-7; D is possibly TRBD2 (6 bases). Looked up from germline, CDR1 is SGHDT and CDR2 is YYEEEE. The CDR3 spans 17 residues. V was shortened by 5 bases and J by 4 bases, with 25 bases between the two germline ends. The CDR3 spells CASSHTGEPSPRYEQYF. CDR3 nucleotide sequence: TGTGCCAGCAGTCATACGGGGGAGCCGTCCCCCAGATACGAGCAGTACTTC.

The chain recombines TRBV2 with TRBJ2-5; TRBD1 might be the D (5 bases). The V and J ends lost 8 bases and 1 base respectively, with 11 bases between them. CDR1 is SNHLY and CDR2 is FYNNEI in the germline V gene. This CDR3 spans 13 amino acids. CDR3 sequence reads: CASLRESQETQYF. The CDR3 DNA sequence: TGTGCCAGCCTCAGGGAATCCCAAGAGACCCAGTACTTC.

The V call is TRBV20-1, the J call TRBJ2-1; maybe TRBD1 (6 bases). From germline, CDR1 is DFQATT and CDR2 SNEGSKA (reference sequence). Between the trimmed V and J ends, which lost 6 bases and 9 bases, there was a span of 9 bases. The CDR3 runs to 10 residues. CDR3 in DNA: TGCAGTGCCAGGGGTTCTGAGCAGTTCTTC. This sequence encodes CSARGSEQFF.

The rearrangement links TRBV6-1 to TRBJ2-7; a possible D gene is TRBD2 (5 bases). Germline V gene lookup returns CDR1 MNHNS and CDR2 SASEGT. Trimming left V 5 bases short and J 1 base short, with 12 bases between. The CDR3 has 14 residues. The CDR3 region is CASSPGRGSYEQYF. The CDR3 nucleotides read TGTGCCAGCAGTCCCGGACGGGGTTCCTACGAGCAGTACTTC.

The chain is built from TRBV2 and TRBJ2-2; D is uncertain. V lost 6 bases and J lost 1, with 9 bases in between. This CDR3 region has 14 residues. Per the germline V gene, CDR1 is SNHLY and CDR2 is FYNNEI. CDR3 nucleotides: TGTGCCAGCAGCCAAACAGAGAACACCGGGGAGCTGTTTTTT. The encoded protein is CASSQTENTGELFF.

The sample holds a few counts of this clone. The J gene is TRBJ2-1, the V gene TRBV5-1; 9 nucleotides align to TRBD1. Germline V lookup: CDR1 SGHRS, CDR2 YFSETQ. The CDR3 runs 15 residues. J was trimmed by 2 bases and V by 2 bases; bases with no gene match: 2. This CDR3 is CASSFYRGPYNEQFF. The CDR3 DNA is TGCGCCAGCAGCTTTTACAGGGGGCCCTACAATGAGCAGTTCTTC.

The V gene is TRBV2, the J gene TRBJ1-5; TRBD1 might be the D (6 bases). From germline, CDR1 is SNHLY and CDR2 FYNNEI. This CDR3 has 15 residues. V gave up 1 base and J gave up 2 bases, with 9 bases separating them. The CDR3 DNA sequence: TGTGCCAGCAGTGAAGGGGGGCAGGGCAATCAGCCCCAGCATTTT. Translated: CASSEGGQGNQPQHF.

V gene TRBV2 combines with J gene TRBJ1-2; the D is unclear. The germline V and J ends were trimmed by 10 bases and 5 bases, with 11 bases remaining between them. The CDR3 sequence is 11 residues long. The germline gives CDR1 SNHLY, CDR2 FYNNEI. CDR3 protein: CATDNAYGYTF. The CDR3 DNA reads TGTGCCACCGACAACGCTTATGGCTACACCTTC.

The CDR3 is CASSLAVGNSHNEQFF. The CDR3 DNA is TGCGCCAGCAGCTTGGCCGTCGGGAACTCGCACAATGAGCAGTTCTTC. The genes are TRBV5-1 and TRBJ2-1, with a possible D match to TRBD2 (5 bases). Germline V gene lookup returns CDR1 SGHRS and CDR2 YFSETQ. The CDR3 spans 16 residues. V shed 0 bases and J shed 5 bases, with 15 bases lying between them.

This clone has a handful of counts. The chain is built from TRBV12-2 and TRBJ2-1; the table gives TRBD2 as D, unverified against the DNA. TRBV12-2 is recorded as a pseudogene. CDR3 length: 16 residues. The CDR3 nucleotides read TGTGCAAGTCGCTCTTTGACTAGCGGGGGGGACAATGAGCAGTTCTTC. Its protein product is CASRSLTSGGDNEQFF.

This sequence joins TRBV5-1 and TRBJ2-7; 13 nucleotides line up with TRBD2. The germline V gene has CDR1 SGHRS and CDR2 YFSETQ. Germline trimming cut 3 bases from V and 7 bases from J; bases unmatched to any gene: 7. The CDR3 is 15 residues long. CDR3 in amino acids: CASSSIGTSGAEQYF. CDR3 DNA sequence: TGCGCCAGCAGCTCGATCGGGACTAGCGGGGCAGAGCAGTACTTC.

J is TRBJ1-4 and V is TRBV19; D remains unclear. Germline V lookup: CDR1 LNHDA, CDR2 SQIVND (reference sequence). Between the trimmed V and J ends, which lost 3 bases and 5 bases, there was a span of 10 bases. The CDR3 contains 14 residues. CDR3 region: CASSMGRRNEKLFF. DNA of the CDR3: TGTGCCAGTAGTATGGGCCGGAGGAATGAAAAACTGTTTTTT.

This chain uses TRBV5-1 with TRBJ2-7, with D tentatively TRBD2 (5 bases). Germline values: CDR1 SGHRS, CDR2 YFSETQ. Trimming cost V 0 bases and J 3 bases, with 13 bases left between them. This CDR3 contains 15 residues. The CDR3 region is CASSLAGGGLYEQYF. CDR3 DNA: TGCGCCAGCAGCTTGGCCGGAGGCGGACTCTACGAGCAGTACTTC.

The rearrangement joins TRBV7-9 to TRBJ1-2; 7 bases are a match to TRBD1. CDR1 SEHNR and CDR2 FQNEAQ come from the germline V gene (reference sequence). The CDR3 is 11 residues long. Unmatched junction bases numbered 6, after V lost 11 bases and J lost 6 bases. The CDR3 coding sequence is TGTGCCGCTCCAGGGGGAGATGGCTACACCTTC. It is translated as CAAPGGDGYTF.

This sequence joins TRBV11-2 and TRBJ2-1; D might be TRBD2 (7 bases). The CDR3 has 14 residues. Germline CDR1 is SGHAT and CDR2 is FQNNGV. Deletions cut 8 bases from V and 6 bases from J, with 17 bases between. CDR3 DNA: TGTGCCAGCTCGAAAGGACTAGGGGGCAATGAGCAGTTCTTC. This sequence encodes CASSKGLGGNEQFF.

CDR3 protein: CSVEDQDRLGYGYTF. The CDR3 region has the DNA TGCAGCGTTGAAGACCAGGACAGGCTCGGCTATGGCTACACCTTC. The rearrangement uses TRBV29-1 and TRBJ1-2; 7 nucleotides line up with TRBD1. The CDR3 is 15 amino acids. V was clipped by 0 bases and J by 4 bases; unmatched bases: 8. Germline values: CDR1 SQVTM, CDR2 ANQGSEA.

The chain employs TRBV10-3 and TRBJ2-5; D remains unclear. Looked up from germline, CDR1 is ENHRY and CDR2 is SYGVKD. This CDR3 is 15 amino acids long. Trimming took 7 bases from V and 1 from J, leaving 16 bases between them. The CDR3 loop is CAINSPAPGQETQYF. Written as DNA, the CDR3 is TGTGCCATCAATTCCCCCGCGCCGGGCCAAGAGACCCAGTACTTC.

The chain links TRBV4-3 to TRBJ2-7; D is unresolved. The germline V gene encodes CDR1 LGHNA and CDR2 YSLEER. V gave up 1 base and J gave up 6 bases, with 19 bases separating them. The CDR3 is made up of 16 amino acids. The CDR3 sequence is CASSQVNLVSYGEQYF. The CDR3, as DNA: TGCGCCAGCAGCCAAGTAAATTTGGTGTCGTACGGCGAGCAGTACTTC.

This rearrangement joins TRBV27 to TRBJ2-7; no clear D. Per germline, CDR1 MNHEY and CDR2 SMNVEV (reference sequence). Trimming took off 7 bases at V and 3 bases at J, with 13 bases between the two ends. This CDR3 has 13 residues. The DNA of the CDR3 is TGTGCCAGCACTTCCGACAAAGACTACGAGCAGTACTTC. Its protein product is CASTSDKDYEQYF.

The chain has TRBV5-1 and TRBJ1-2; D gene unclear. The CDR3 spans 13 residues. Germline CDR1 is SGHRS and CDR2 is YFSETQ. Between the trimmed V and J ends, which lost 4 bases and 2 bases, there was a span of 9 bases. This CDR3 reads CASSAVPNYGYTF. CDR3 coding DNA: TGCGCCAGCAGCGCGGTACCCAACTATGGCTACACCTTC.